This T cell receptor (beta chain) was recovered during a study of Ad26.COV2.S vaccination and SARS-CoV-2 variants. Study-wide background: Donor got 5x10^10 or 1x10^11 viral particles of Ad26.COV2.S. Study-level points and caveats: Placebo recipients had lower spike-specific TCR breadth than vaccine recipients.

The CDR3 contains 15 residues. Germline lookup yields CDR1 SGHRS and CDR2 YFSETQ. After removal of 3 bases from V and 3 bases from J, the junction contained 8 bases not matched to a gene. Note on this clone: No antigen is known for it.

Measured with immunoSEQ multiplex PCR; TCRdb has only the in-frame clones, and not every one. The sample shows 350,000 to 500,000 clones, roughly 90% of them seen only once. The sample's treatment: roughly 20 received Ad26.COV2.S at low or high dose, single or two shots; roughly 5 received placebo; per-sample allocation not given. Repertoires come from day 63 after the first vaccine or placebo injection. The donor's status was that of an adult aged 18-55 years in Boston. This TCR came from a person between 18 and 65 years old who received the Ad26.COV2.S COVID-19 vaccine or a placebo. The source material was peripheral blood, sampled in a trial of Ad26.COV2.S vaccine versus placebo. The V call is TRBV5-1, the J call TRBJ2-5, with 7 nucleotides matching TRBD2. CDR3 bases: TGCGCCAGCAGCTCAGGACTAGATAACGAAGAGACCCAGTACTTC. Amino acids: CASSSGLDNEETQYF. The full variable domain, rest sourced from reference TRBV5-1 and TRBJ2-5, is KAGVTQTPRYLIKTRGQQVTLSCSPISGHRSVSWYQQTPGQGLQFLFEYFSETQRNKGNFPGRFSGRQFSNSRSEMNVSTLELGDSALYLCASSSGLDNEETQYFGPGTRLLVL.